The next 25 T cell receptor beta chains were all read from a single sample in a study of blood T cell repertoires in COVID-19. TCRdb's copy holds only in-frame clones and misses some; the assay was immunoSEQ multiplex PCR. The table lists approximately 55,000 clones, more than 75% of them singletons. Sequencing was done on a sample of peripheral blood. All receptors derive from a middle-aged man with active COVID-19.

With respect to this clone: The same CDR3 can be traced to other DNA sequences in this sample. The genes are TRBV2 and TRBJ2-3; TRBD1 aligns across 10 bases. V was pared by 6 bases and J by 3 bases, with 3 bases of the junction left unmatched. CDR3 length: 14 residues. Looked up from germline, CDR1 is SNHLY and CDR2 is FYNNEI. CDR3 coding DNA: TGTGCCAGCAGCAGGGACAGGGGAACAGATACGCAGTATTTT. Protein product: CASSRDRGTDTQYF.

This clone was seen just once. V is TRBV7-9 and J is TRBJ1-4, with D possibly matching TRBD1 (6 bases). The CDR3 is 14 amino acids. Trimming left V 5 bases short and J 7 bases short, with 14 bases between. The germline V gene encodes CDR1 SEHNR and CDR2 FQNEAQ (reference sequence). In nucleotides, the CDR3 is TGTGCCAGCAGCCCCAACAGGGAAATTGAAAAACTGTTTTTT. This codes for CASSPNREIEKLFF.

V gene TRBV5-6 combines with J gene TRBJ2-1; 8 nucleotides agree with TRBD2. Germline CDR1 is SGHDT and CDR2 is YYEEEE. Trimming at V came to 1 base and at J to 6 bases, leaving 6 bases not matched to a gene. CDR3 length equals 15 residues. The CDR3 spells CASSLPGGAVNEQFF. The CDR3 nucleotides read TGTGCCAGCAGCTTGCCCGGGGGGGCAGTCAATGAGCAGTTCTTC.

J is TRBJ2-7 and V is TRBV6-6; 8 positions match TRBD2. Germline trimming cut 6 bases from V and 5 bases from J; bases unmatched to any gene: 15. This CDR3 region has 16 residues. Germline values: CDR1 MNHNY, CDR2 SVGAGI (reference sequence). CDR3 in DNA: TGTGCCAGCAGGGCGGGGGGAAAGGGGGTCCGGGACGAGCAGTACTTC. Translating gives CASRAGGKGVRDEQYF.

This clone was detected only once. The chain links TRBV5-1 to TRBJ2-5, with TRBD2 matching over 13 bases. This CDR3 is built from 17 residues. Unmatched junction bases numbered 11, after V lost 4 bases and J lost 5 bases. Germline-derived CDR1 and CDR2 are SGHRS and YFSETQ. This CDR3 is CASSIGLAGVLGETQYF. In DNA, the CDR3 is TGCGCCAGCAGCATAGGACTAGCGGGAGTCCTTGGGGAGACCCAGTACTTC.

J is TRBJ1-5 and V is TRBV27, with 8 bases fitting TRBD1. The CDR3 has 15 residues. The V and J ends lost 0 bases and 6 bases, in that order; junction bases with no gene match: 4. The germline V gene encodes CDR1 MNHEY and CDR2 SMNVEV (reference sequence). CDR3 region: CASSLSAGGGQPQHF. The DNA for the CDR3 is TGTGCCAGCAGTTTATCTGCAGGGGGCGGTCAGCCCCAGCATTTT.

This clone appeared a few times. The CDR3, as DNA: TGTGCCAGCAGTAACGACAGGGCTGGGGCCAACGTCCTGACTTTC. This sequence encodes CASSNDRAGANVLTF. The genes are TRBV6-2 or TRBV6-3 and TRBJ2-6; TRBD1 matches 7 bases. Trimming at V came to 5 bases and at J to 2 bases, leaving 3 bases not matched to a gene. CDR1 MNHEY and CDR2 SVGEGT come from the germline V gene. There are 15 residues in the CDR3.

In DNA, the CDR3 is TGTGCCAGCAGCCCCCGACTAGCGGGAGAAAATGAGCAGTTCTTC. The encoded protein is CASSPRLAGENEQFF. This chain uses TRBV5-4 with TRBJ2-1, with TRBD2 identical over 12 bases. V was clipped by 4 bases and J by 7 bases; unmatched bases: 6. This CDR3 contains 15 residues. Looked up from germline, CDR1 is SGHNT and CDR2 is YYREEE (reference sequence).

The chain is built from TRBV4-2 and TRBJ1-2; maybe TRBD1 (6 bases). Trimming cost V 0 bases and J 8 bases, with 7 bases left between them. CDR3 size: 12 residues. Germline V gives CDR1 LGHNA, CDR2 YNFKEQ. The CDR3 coding sequence is TGTGCCAGCAGCCAAGAAGGGGGAGGCTACACCTTC. This gives the protein CASSQEGGGYTF.

V and J are TRBV19 and TRBJ1-3; weak D call: TRBD1 (6 bases). Germline V gene sequence: CDR1 LNHDA, CDR2 SQIVND (reference sequence). The V and J ends lost 8 bases and 0 bases respectively, with 17 bases between them. The CDR3 loop spans 16 amino acids. This CDR3 reads CASGPPGVPSGNTIYF. The CDR3 DNA follows: TGTGCCAGTGGGCCCCCAGGGGTCCCCTCTGGAAACACCATATATTTT.

V is TRBV19 and J is TRBJ2-7, with TRBD1 matching over 8 bases. Germline assignment: CDR1 LNHDA and CDR2 SQIVND (reference sequence). V was pared by 1 base and J by 0 bases, with 2 bases of the junction left unmatched. This CDR3 comprises 15 residues. For the CDR3, the DNA is TGTGCCAGTAGTATAGGGGGGACAGGCTCCTACGAGCAGTACTTC. Protein sequence: CASSIGGTGSYEQYF.

This chain joins TRBV27 and TRBJ2-4; D is possibly TRBD1 (5 bases). Per the germline V gene, CDR1 is MNHEY and CDR2 is SMNVEV (reference sequence). The CDR3 has 16 residues. Trimming took 5 bases from V and 0 from J, leaving 14 bases between them. This chain's CDR3 is CASSADRRLAKNIQYF. The CDR3 bases are TGTGCCAGCAGTGCCGACAGACGCTTAGCCAAAAACATTCAGTACTTC.

The genes are TRBV7-8 and TRBJ1-4; perhaps TRBD1 as D (5 bases). Germline V gives CDR1 SGHVS, CDR2 FQNEAQ. The V and J ends lost 1 base and 8 bases respectively, with 11 bases between them. This CDR3 contains 14 residues. The CDR3 is CASSLVRAREKLFF. The CDR3 region has the DNA TGTGCCAGCAGCTTAGTCAGGGCCCGGGAAAAACTGTTTTTT.

This chain uses TRBV3-1 (or the pseudogene TRBV3-2) with TRBJ1-2; a weak D match, TRBD1 (6 bases). The CDR3 covers 12 residues. V lost 6 bases and J lost 8, with 13 bases in between. The germline CDR1 and CDR2 sequences are LGHDT and YNNKEL (reference sequence). The CDR3 loop reads CASSLTGWGYTF. The CDR3 DNA is TGTGCCAGCAGTCTGACAGGTTGGGGCTACACCTTC.

The V gene is TRBV3-1 (or the pseudogene TRBV3-2), the J gene TRBJ2-1; 7 bases are a match to TRBD2. The CDR3 consists of 15 residues. Trimming removed 0 bases from V and 6 bases from J; junction bases left unmatched: 5. In germline, CDR1 is LGHDT, CDR2 YNNKEL (reference sequence). The CDR3 DNA follows: TGTGCCAGCAGCCAAGATGGCGGGGGACTCAATGAGCAGTTCTTC. This codes for CASSQDGGGLNEQFF.

V gene TRBV30 combines with J gene TRBJ1-4; TRBD1 agrees at 8 bases. Trimming cost V 5 bases and J 7 bases; bases outside gene matches: 9. The CDR3 runs 14 residues. Germline V gene lookup returns CDR1 GTSNPN and CDR2 SVGIG (reference sequence). In DNA form, the CDR3 reads TGTGCCTGGGACCTGACAGGGGAGGGTGAAAAACTGTTTTTT. Protein product: CAWDLTGEGEKLFF.

This clone was picked up many times. This chain uses TRBV4-1 with TRBJ1-2; the D is unclear. The CDR3 consists of 17 residues. V was clipped by 2 bases and J by 3 bases, with 19 bases between them. Germline values: CDR1 MGHRA, CDR2 YSYEKL. CDR3 in amino acids: CASSQRATPKVDYGYTF. The CDR3 DNA is TGCGCCAGCAGCCAACGAGCGACGCCCAAGGTAGACTATGGCTACACCTTC.

CDR3 bases: TGTGCCAGCAGTTACGGGCTAGCGGAGGTTGAGCAGTTCTTC. Translation: CASSYGLAEVEQFF. The gene calls are TRBV6-5 and TRBJ2-1, with 7 positions matching TRBD2. Germline V gives CDR1 MNHEY, CDR2 SVGAGI. The CDR3 consists of 14 residues. The J segment lost 9 bases and the V segment lost 2 bases, leaving 7 bases of the junction unmatched.

This chain connects TRBV6-5 to TRBJ1-4, with D maybe TRBD1 (6 bases). Germline assignment: CDR1 MNHEY and CDR2 SVGAGI. CDR3 length: 14 amino acids. V was pared by 7 bases and J by 6 bases, with 15 bases between. CDR3 amino acids: CASTPGGLYEKLFF. CDR3 DNA: TGTGCCAGCACCCCCGGGGGGCTTTATGAAAAACTGTTTTTT.

The V call is TRBV30, the J call TRBJ2-5, with 8 bases matching TRBD1. The CDR3 totals 14 residues. The J segment lost 5 bases and the V segment lost 5 bases, leaving 10 bases of the junction unmatched. Germline V gene sequence: CDR1 GTSNPN, CDR2 SVGIG (reference sequence). The CDR3: CAWDQGARVETQYF. Here the CDR3 DNA reads TGTGCCTGGGACCAGGGGGCGCGAGTGGAGACCCAGTACTTC.

A note on this clone: This CDR3 is also generated by other DNA sequences in the sample. The V and J genes are TRBV5-1 and TRBJ2-7, with 7 bases aligning to TRBD1. CDR1 SGHRS and CDR2 YFSETQ come from the germline V gene. This CDR3 has 13 residues. V gave up 4 bases and J gave up 6 bases; unmatched junction bases: 7. CDR3 coding DNA: TGCGCCAGCAGCCGAGGGGGCTGGCGCGAGCAGTACTTC. Amino acids: CASSRGGWREQYF.

The chain combines TRBV5-1 with TRBJ1-3; possibly TRBD1 for D (6 bases). The germline gives CDR1 SGHRS, CDR2 YFSETQ. The CDR3 loop spans 19 amino acids. V was trimmed by 0 bases and J by 0 bases, leaving 19 bases between them. CDR3 residues: CASSLAGTYPTVSGNTIYF. CDR3 nucleotides: TGCGCCAGCAGCTTGGCCGGGACATATCCAACTGTCTCTGGAAACACCATATATTTT.

V gene TRBV28 combines with J gene TRBJ1-4; possibly TRBD1 for D (6 bases). The CDR3 runs to 15 residues. Trimming removed 5 bases at V and 8 bases at J, with 18 bases between. Per germline, CDR1 MDHEN and CDR2 SYDVKM. DNA of the CDR3: TGTGCCAGCAGTCCCGTTAGGGGGAGTGTCGAAAAACTGTTTTTT. Its translation: CASSPVRGSVEKLFF.

A remark on this clone: Other DNA variants within this sample encode the same CDR3. CDR3 sequence: CASSEVADTQYF. The CDR3 coding sequence is TGTGCCAGCAGTGAAGTAGCAGATACGCAGTATTTT. The chain links TRBV2 to TRBJ2-3; D call uncertain. This CDR3 comprises 12 residues. V lost 1 base to trimming and J lost 4 bases, with 3 bases between them. The germline gives CDR1 SNHLY, CDR2 FYNNEI.

A remark on this clone: An end of the junction differs from the germline gene, which may be a read error. This chain joins TRBV5-6 and TRBJ2-7; 11 bases align to TRBD2. Germline lookup yields CDR1 SGHDT and CDR2 YYEEEE. The CDR3 loop spans 16 amino acids. The CDR3 spells CASSLGPGLAVPLQYF. The CDR3 DNA reads as TGTGCCAGCAGTTTGGGACCGGGACTAGCGGTCCCGTTACAGTACTTC.